These T cell receptor beta chains were read from a single sample in a study of cytomegalovirus exposure and HLA in healthy donors. Only in-frame clones appear in the TCRdb table, and some are missing; sequencing was by immunoSEQ multiplex PCR. The sample shows under 200,000 clones, roughly 72% of them seen only once. The specimen sequenced was PBMCs. These receptors were taken from a woman aged 30 to 39 in good health and CMV-seropositive. CDR3s leave out the opening cysteine and the closing phenylalanine or tryptophan.

v_gene: TRBV2; j_gene: TRBJ2-6; CDR3aa: ASSGPGQVVSGANVLT
v_gene: TRBV5-6; j_gene: TRBJ1-6; CDR3aa: ASSLDRGGSPLH
v_gene: TRBV10-3; j_gene: TRBJ2-7; CDR3aa: AISPSSGRVYEQY
v_gene: TRBV6-5; j_gene: TRBJ2-7; CDR3aa: ASSYDRAYEQY
v_gene: TRBV2; j_gene: TRBJ2-1; CDR3aa: ASSRRDQVVGSYNEQF
v_gene: TRBV23-1; j_gene: TRBJ1-5; CDR3aa: ASSQGAPVSNQPQH
v_gene: TRBV27; j_gene: TRBJ2-3; CDR3aa: ASSLVGRASTDTQY
v_gene: TRBV6-1; j_gene: TRBJ1-5; CDR3aa: ASSETLTVYSNQPQH
v_gene: TRBV14; j_gene: TRBJ2-7; CDR3aa: ASSQSSGGTYEQY
v_gene: TRBV6-6; j_gene: TRBJ2-1; CDR3aa: ASSPGTGSEQF
v_gene: TRBV6-5; j_gene: TRBJ2-7; CDR3aa: ASRSSGSEYEQY
v_gene: TRBV7-9; j_gene: TRBJ2-5; CDR3aa: ASSPQGETQY
v_gene: TRBV28; j_gene: TRBJ2-7; CDR3aa: ASSLTGQGAHEQY
v_gene: TRBV4-3; j_gene: TRBJ2-1; CDR3aa: ASSQVGSGRPYNEQF